Listed below are T cell receptor beta chains from one sample, sequenced in a study of CD8 T cells in ankylosing spondylitis. TCRdb called the 5' RACE reads again in MiXCR, with one record for every CDR3 protein. Among some 130,000 distinct CDR3 sequences, roughly 11% were seen once, and the ten largest hold about 4%. The source material was blood, either unsorted or a sorted T cell fraction (not recorded which). The receptors were sampled from a female donor with ankylosing spondylitis or in good health (not recorded which). CDR3s include the opening cysteine and the closing phenylalanine or tryptophan. A D gene is named only where the DNA matches it firmly. Part of the rows lack a size; the others show once, few, many or a class for expanded clones.

V	size	J	D	CDR3	DNA
TRBV5-1	many	TRBJ2-1	TRBD2	CASSYTGTSGGADNEQFF	TGCGCCAGCAGCTATACCGGGACTAGCGGGGGGGCAGACAATGAGCAGTTCTTC
TRBV20-1	many	TRBJ2-7	-	CSARDRGQGSTYEQYF	TGCAGTGCTAGAGATCGCGGGCAGGGGAGCACCTACGAGCAGTACTTC
TRBV28	many	TRBJ1-4	TRBD1	CASSPPTGGSEKLFF	TGTGCCAGCAGTCCCCCGACAGGGGGCTCTGAAAAACTGTTTTTT
TRBV7-6	many	TRBJ2-2	-	CASRSTGNTGELFF	TGTGCCAGCAGATCGACAGGGAACACCGGGGAGCTGTTTTTT
TRBV5-1	-	TRBJ1-1	-	CASSLASKNTKAFF	TGCGCCAGCAGCTTGGCCTCAAAGAACACTAAAGCTTTCTTT
TRBV9	many	TRBJ2-3	TRBD2	CASSARDYSDTQYF	TGTGCCAGCAGCGCCCGGGACTATTCGGATACGCAGTATTTT
TRBV7-8	many	TRBJ1-2	-	CASSSAKTSNYGYTF	TGTGCCAGCAGCTCGGCCAAGACAAGTAACTATGGCTACACCTTC
TRBV12-3/TRBV12-4	many	TRBJ2-1	-	CASSLPVGWLDEQFF	TGTGCCAGCAGTTTACCGGTAGGTTGGTTGGATGAGCAGTTCTTC
TRBV18	many	TRBJ2-1	-	CASSPGVYNEQFF	TGTGCCAGCTCCCCAGGAGTCTACAATGAGCAGTTCTTC
TRBV11-2	many	TRBJ2-2	-	CASSLQNTGELFF	TGTGCCAGCAGCTTACAGAACACCGGGGAGCTGTTTTTT
TRBV11-3	many	TRBJ1-1	-	CASTPGHNTEAFF	TGTGCCAGCACCCCGGGACATAACACTGAAGCTTTCTTT
TRBV6-2/TRBV6-3	many	TRBJ2-7	-	CASSPIGTDHRTSSYEQYF	TGTGCCAGCAGCCCCATCGGGACAGACCATAGGACTAGCTCCTACGAGCAGTACTTC
TRBV28	many	TRBJ1-2	-	CASSLYYGYTF	TGTGCCAGCAGTTTATACTATGGCTACACCTTC
TRBV7-9	many	TRBJ2-2	TRBD1	CASSQTGGYTGELFF	TGTGCCAGCAGCCAGACAGGGGGCTACACCGGGGAGCTGTTTTTT
TRBV5-6	few	TRBJ1-5	-	CASSARVSHNQPQHF	TGTGCCAGCAGCGCCAGGGTTTCCCATAATCAGCCCCAGCATTTT
TRBV24-1	many	TRBJ2-2	-	CATSVGQNTGELFF	TGTGCCACCAGTGTCGGCCAGAACACCGGGGAGCTGTTTTTT
TRBV5-6	many	TRBJ2-1	-	CASSLEDSYNEQFF	TGTGCCAGCAGCTTAGAGGACTCCTACAATGAGCAGTTCTTC
TRBV20-1	many	TRBJ2-3	TRBD2	CSASLASGTSYTQYF	TGCAGTGCTAGTCTGGCTAGCGGGACTAGCTATACGCAGTATTTT
TRBV5-1	many	TRBJ2-1	-	CASSPSGVTYNEQFF	TGCGCCAGCAGCCCCTCAGGAGTAACCTACAATGAGCAGTTCTTC
TRBV12-3/TRBV12-4	many	TRBJ1-2	-	CASSAGTASKGYTF	TGTGCCAGCAGTGCCGGGACGGCCTCAAAAGGCTACACCTTC
TRBV6-2/TRBV6-3	-	TRBJ1-5	-	CASSYLEGQPQHF	TGTGCCAGCAGTTACCTGGAAGGCCAGCCCCAGCATTTT
TRBV19	-	TRBJ1-1	TRBD1	CASSTTGGWAEAFF	TGTGCCAGTAGCACGACAGGGGGCTGGGCTGAAGCTTTCTTT
TRBV20-1	many	TRBJ1-1	-	CSAETGVNTEAFF	TGCAGTGCAGAGACAGGAGTGAACACTGAAGCTTTCTTT